This TCR beta chain stems from a study of PD-L1 blockade in urothelial cancer. Time point denoted: pretreatment peripheral blood. This CDR3 is built from 17 residues. The V and J ends lost 6 bases and 2 bases, in that order; junction bases with no gene match: 12. CDR1 SGDLS and CDR2 YYNGEE come from the germline V gene. Using immunoSEQ multiplex PCR, the repertoire was profiled, and TCRdb retains in-frame clones only, with some absent. This table holds 60,000 to 75,000 clones, roughly 86% found once. The chain recombines TRBV9 with TRBJ1-5, with 9 nucleotides matching TRBD1. The source material was PBMCs, sampled around atezolizumab (anti-PD-L1) treatment. The sequence derives from a man in his sixties with urothelial cancer. DNA of the CDR3: TGTGCCAGCACCCCCGGGACAGGGAGAGTGCGCAATCAGCCCCAGCATTTT. Its protein is CASTPGTGRVRNQPQHF. The full variable domain, in which reference TRBV9 and TRBJ1-5 provide the parts outside the CDR3, is DSGVTQTPKHLITATGQRVTLRCSPRSGDLSVYWYQQSLDQGLQFLIQYYNGEERAKGNILERFSAQQFPDLHSELNLSSLELGDSALYFCASTPGTGRVRNQPQHFGDGTRLSIL.